This record covers a single T cell receptor beta chain. The antigen is not known. The data were obtained in a study of shared clonotypes between healthy human individuals. Overall study context: Ranging from 18 to 49 in age, donors were a couple of women and three men.

The CDR3 has 14 residues. V dropped 5 bases and J dropped 3 bases, with 13 bases sitting between them. CDR1 is SEHNR, CDR2 FQNEAQ, per germline (reference sequence). Overall study findings and caveats: Shared clonotypes: roughly 4.7% naive CD4, about 4% naive CD8, about 2.5% memory CD4, approximately 0.37% memory CD8. Rarefaction demonstrated incomplete sorted-subset sequencing despite large depth. Represented diversity, genetic and exposure-history alike, was limited by few donors.

Profiling relied on immunoSEQ multiplex PCR, and the TCRdb table lists in-frame clones only, not all of them. Among about a million clones, approximately 80% were seen once, and the ten largest hold about 1.5%. This chain links TRBV7-9 with TRBJ1-2; TRBD1 might be the D (6 bases). Sequencing input: memory CD4+ T cells sorted from blood. Subset: CD45RA-negative fraction. The TCR originated in a man in his late teens or twenties in good health. The CDR3 nucleotides read TGTGCCAGCAGCCCGAGGGGGGGGCACTATGGCTACACCTTC. Translation gives CASSPRGGHYGYTF.